This is a list of T cell receptor beta chains from one sample in a study of multiple sclerosis patients with progressive multifocal leukoencephalopathy. Sequencing used immunoSEQ multiplex PCR; TCRdb keeps in-frame clones, though not all of them. The sample carries more than 30,000 clones, 75% to 90% recorded once. The sequencing input was PBMCs. The receptors come from a human donor with multiple sclerosis. Both conserved end residues are part of each CDR3. D genes are given only for firm matches. Clone size is stated in some rows and not others, as once, few, many or a class when expanded.

d_gene	v_gene	j_gene	abundance	CDR3aa	CDR3nt
.	TRBV9	TRBJ1-1	.	CASRSSGSAEAFF	TGTGCCAGCAGGTCCAGCGGGTCGGCTGAAGCTTTCTTT
.	TRBV19	TRBJ1-2	few	CASSITGSDGYTF	TGTGCCAGTAGTATAACAGGGAGTGATGGCTACACCTTC
.	TRBV5-1	TRBJ2-7	.	CASSREGGHYEQYF	TGCGCCAGCAGCCGTGAGGGGGGGCACTACGAGCAGTACTTC
.	TRBV11-2	TRBJ2-2	few	CASSPGTLNTGELFF	TGTGCCAGCAGCCCCGGGACACTAAACACCGGGGAGCTGTTTTTT
TRBD2	TRBV7-2	TRBJ2-1	few	CASSLVASGVYNEQFF	TGTGCCAGCAGCTTAGTTGCTAGCGGGGTCTACAATGAGCAGTTCTTC
TRBD1	TRBV7-7	TRBJ2-7	.	CASSPGQGAGYEQYF	TGTGCCAGCAGTCCCGGACAGGGGGCAGGCTACGAGCAGTACTTC
.	TRBV15	TRBJ2-5	.	CATSVGDRPTPWRTQYF	TGTGCCACCAGCGTGGGGGACCGTCCAACCCCCTGGAGGACCCAGTACTTC
.	TRBV28	TRBJ1-1	.	CASSIGSRNTEAFF	TGTGCCAGCAGCATAGGGAGCCGGAACACTGAAGCTTTCTTT
.	TRBV6-6	TRBJ1-2	.	CASYPGAYGYTF	TGTGCCAGCTACCCAGGAGCCTATGGCTACACCTTC
.	TRBV28	TRBJ1-5	.	CASSLTRLTDSNQPQHF	TGTGCCAGCAGTTTAACTAGGCTGACGGATAGCAATCAGCCCCAGCATTTT
.	TRBV19	TRBJ1-5	.	CASSIPNRRGPNQPQHF	TGTGCCAGTAGTATCCCGAACCGCCGGGGCCCCAATCAGCCCCAGCATTTT
.	TRBV6-5	TRBJ1-2	.	CASSSGHQFYGYTF	TGTGCCAGCAGTTCTGGACACCAATTCTATGGCTACACCTTC
TRBD1	TRBV28	TRBJ2-7	.	CASSIDRERYEQYF	TGTGCCAGCAGCATCGACAGGGAGAGGTACGAGCAGTACTTC
.	TRBV29-1	TRBJ1-1	.	CTLSRPGDMNTEAFF	TGCACCCTTTCAAGGCCAGGCGACATGAACACTGAAGCTTTCTTT
.	TRBV27	TRBJ1-4	.	CASSLGASREKLFF	TGTGCCAGCAGTTTAGGGGCGAGCCGGGAAAAACTGTTTTTT
.	TRBV28	TRBJ2-3	.	CASSPQSWADTQYF	TGTGCCAGCAGCCCGCAAAGTTGGGCGGATACGCAGTATTTT
TRBD1	TRBV7-8	TRBJ2-7	.	CASRWTGQDFYEQYF	TGTGCCAGCAGGTGGACGGGACAGGATTTCTACGAGCAGTACTTC
TRBD1	TRBV28	TRBJ2-6	.	CASRSQGTAGANVLTF	TGTGCCAGCAGGTCACAGGGGACAGCTGGGGCCAACGTCCTGACTTTC
TRBD2	TRBV30	TRBJ2-1	.	CAWTGGGRSAPNIGGFF	TGTGCCTGGACGGGTGGCGGGAGGTCCGCTCCCAATATAGGTGGGTTCTTC
.	TRBV5-6	TRBJ1-1	.	CASSFEFRGGYTEAFF	TGTGCCAGCAGCTTCGAGTTCCGGGGCGGGTACACTGAAGCTTTCTTT
.	TRBV11-2	TRBJ2-3	.	CASSLGARAATDTQYF	TGTGCCAGCAGCTTAGGGGCCCGGGCTGCCACAGATACGCAGTATTTT
TRBD1	TRBV27	TRBJ1-4	.	CASSPDRGQRTNEKLFF	TGTGCCAGCAGTCCGGACAGGGGGCAGCGAACTAATGAAAAACTGTTTTTT
.	TRBV19	TRBJ2-7	.	CASALPSHTERYEQYF	TGTGCCAGTGCGCTTCCTAGCCATACGGAGCGTTACGAGCAGTACTTC
TRBD1	TRBV6-1	TRBJ2-5	.	CASRRATGGKTQYF	TGTGCCAGCAGGAGGGCAACAGGGGGTAAGACCCAGTACTTC
.	TRBV19	TRBJ2-7	once	CASSDRASYEQYF	TGTGCCAGTTCCGATCGGGCCTCTTACGAGCAGTACTTC
.	TRBV2	TRBJ2-2	.	CASSADGTGELFF	TGTGCCAGCAGTGCGGATGGAACCGGGGAGCTGTTTTTT
TRBD2	TRBV5-4	TRBJ2-1	.	CASSLPSGGEQFF	TGTGCCAGCAGCTTGCCTAGCGGAGGGGAGCAGTTCTTC
.	TRBV5-5	TRBJ1-4	.	CASSIGTLGGEKLFF	TGTGCCAGCAGCATAGGGACACTTGGGGGTGAAAAACTGTTTTTT
.	TRBV7-2	TRBJ2-7	.	CASSLGREQYF	TGTGCCAGCAGCTTAGGAAGGGAGCAGTACTTC
TRBD1	TRBV2	TRBJ2-4	.	CASRGQGGKNIQYF	TGTGCCAGCAGAGGACAGGGGGGCAAAAACATTCAGTACTTC
.	TRBV27	TRBJ2-7	.	CASSLSAGVIYEQYF	TGTGCCAGCAGTTTATCGGCAGGGGTGATCTACGAGCAGTACTTC
TRBD2	TRBV4-3	TRBJ2-3	.	CASSQGPLAGDPDTQYF	TGCGCCAGCAGCCAAGGGCCACTAGCGGGAGATCCAGATACGCAGTATTTT
.	TRBV6-4	TRBJ2-1	.	CASSDSPDREGVDEQFF	TGTGCCAGCAGTGACTCTCCCGACAGGGAGGGGGTCGATGAGCAGTTCTTC
.	TRBV7-2	TRBJ2-7	.	CASSLAGTAPAAYEQYF	TGTGCCAGCAGCTTAGCGGGGACTGCACCGGCGGCGTACGAGCAGTACTTC
.	TRBV6-6	TRBJ1-1	.	CASSYTEWGTEAFF	TGTGCCAGCAGTTATACGGAGTGGGGGACTGAAGCTTTCTTT
TRBD2	TRBV7-2	TRBJ2-7	.	CASSLVGGIGSGSYEQYF	TGTGCCAGCAGCTTAGTTGGGGGGATAGGTAGCGGGTCCTACGAGCAGTACTTC
TRBD1	TRBV12-5	TRBJ1-5	.	CASGPDRWGQPQHF	TGTGCTAGTGGTCCGGACAGGTGGGGTCAGCCCCAGCATTTT
TRBD1	TRBV27	TRBJ1-1	.	CASSPSGTGNTEAFF	TGTGCCAGCAGTCCAAGCGGGACAGGGAACACTGAAGCTTTCTTT
.	TRBV28	TRBJ2-1	.	CASSLQGPSYNEQFF	TGTGCCAGCAGTTTACAAGGGCCCTCCTACAATGAGCAGTTCTTC
.	TRBV30	TRBJ1-2	once	CASTFGLNGYTF	TGTGCCTCAACCTTCGGACTGAATGGCTACACCTTC
TRBD2	TRBV19	TRBJ2-1	.	CASRDVAGVYNEQFF	TGTGCCAGTAGAGACGTAGCGGGAGTTTACAATGAGCAGTTCTTC
TRBD1	TRBV14	TRBJ1-2	.	CASSQRGQGVFLNYGYTF	TGTGCCAGCAGCCAACGAGGACAGGGGGTATTCCTTAACTATGGCTACACCTTC
.	TRBV2	TRBJ1-1	.	CASRPTYLGDTEAFF	TGTGCCAGCAGACCGACTTACCTGGGGGACACTGAAGCTTTCTTT
.	TRBV10-3	TRBJ2-6	.	CAIPGGVSGANVLTF	TGTGCCATCCCCGGGGGAGTCTCTGGGGCCAACGTCCTGACTTTC
.	TRBV19	TRBJ1-2	.	CASSMRDVYGYTF	TGTGCCAGTAGTATGAGGGATGTCTATGGCTACACCTTC
.	TRBV7-9	TRBJ2-1	.	CASSTNSLAREQFF	TGTGCCAGCAGCACCAACTCTCTAGCCAGGGAGCAGTTCTTC
.	TRBV11-2	TRBJ1-1	.	CASSSQGGTEAFF	TGTGCCAGCAGCTCTCAGGGAGGGACTGAAGCTTTCTTT
.	TRBV6-6	TRBJ2-7	.	CASSSHPGTEQYF	TGTGCCAGCAGTTCACACCCGGGGACCGAGCAGTACTTC